A single sample is the source of the 15 T cell receptor beta chains below, sequenced in a study of blood T cells in healthy people across ages. Then a second PCR, running about 6 to 11 cycles, was carried out with a sample-barcoded 5' primer and a J-beta primer mix. TCRdb ran MiXCR on the 5' RACE reads and lists one entry per CDR3 protein. The data show 550,000 to 600,000 distinct CDR3 sequences, 40% to 50% seen once. Source material: blood. The receptors stem from a man at least 80 years old in good health.

The V gene is TRBV10-3, the J gene TRBJ2-7; a weak D match, TRBD2 (6 bases). Germline V gives CDR1 ENHRY, CDR2 SYGVKD. There are 14 residues in the CDR3. Deletions cut 4 bases from V and 3 bases from J, with 13 bases between. The chain's CDR3 is CAISAAGISYEQYF. CDR3 DNA sequence: TGTGCCATCAGTGCCGCGGGGATTAGCTACGAGCAGTACTTC.

This rearrangement joins TRBV9 to TRBJ1-1; D is ambiguous. Trimming took 4 bases from V and 1 from J, leaving 8 bases between them. Per the germline V gene, CDR1 is SGDLS and CDR2 is YYNGEE. The CDR3 is 13 amino acids. DNA of the CDR3: TGTGCCAGCAGCTGGAGACCGAACACTGAAGCTTTCTTT. Translating gives CASSWRPNTEAFF.

This clonotype was seen a single time. The chain couples TRBV29-1 to TRBJ2-1; TRBD1 aligns across 9 bases. CDR1 SQVTM and CDR2 ANQGSEA come from the germline V gene. The CDR3 consists of 14 residues. The ends lost 7 bases at V and 4 bases at J; junction bases unmatched: 8. CDR3 DNA: TGCAGCGCTAGACAGGGGGAGAAGTACAATGAGCAGTTCTTC. Residues: CSARQGEKYNEQFF.

This clonotype occurred a few times. V is TRBV27 and J is TRBJ2-5, with D maybe TRBD2 (6 bases). The J call is doubtful: the DNA matches TRBJ2-7 better. In germline, CDR1 is MNHEY, CDR2 SMNVEV (reference sequence). This CDR3 is built from 12 residues. CDR3 DNA: TGTGCCGTAACGCGGGGTGGGGGCGAGCAGTACTTC. It encodes CAVTRGGGEQYF.

This clonotype was seen a handful of times. CDR3 coding DNA: TGCGCCAGCAGCCAAAGGCGCGTAAGACAAGAGACCCAGTACTTC. Translating it yields CASSQRRVRQETQYF. The V gene is TRBV4-3, the J gene TRBJ2-5, with no clear D. Germline V lookup: CDR1 LGHNA, CDR2 YSLEER. V lost 2 bases to trimming and J lost 2 bases, with 12 bases between them. The CDR3 runs to 15 residues.

The gene calls are TRBV2 and TRBJ2-7; unclear D gene. The CDR3 is made up of 13 amino acids. V was shortened by 1 base and J by 3 bases, with 7 bases between the two germline ends. CDR1 is SNHLY, CDR2 FYNNEI, per germline. CDR3 sequence: CASSEVRVYEQYF. The DNA of the CDR3 is TGTGCCAGCAGTGAAGTCCGGGTCTACGAGCAGTACTTC.

The genes are TRBV20-1 and TRBJ1-1; possibly TRBD1 for D (6 bases). Germline V lookup: CDR1 DFQATT, CDR2 SNEGSKA (reference sequence). V gave up 2 bases and J gave up 1 base, with 11 bases separating them. There are 14 residues in the CDR3. The CDR3 sequence: CSARLGHSNTEAFF. CDR3 DNA sequence: TGCAGTGCTAGACTGGGACACTCGAACACTGAAGCTTTCTTT.

The J gene is TRBJ2-1, the V gene TRBV20-1; TRBD2 matches 12 bases. Germline lookup yields CDR1 DFQATT and CDR2 SNEGSKA (reference sequence). The ends lost 6 bases at V and 5 bases at J; junction bases unmatched: 8. The CDR3 has 15 amino acids. The CDR3: CSAWTSGNFHNEQFF. CDR3 sequence (DNA): TGCAGTGCCTGGACTAGCGGGAATTTTCACAATGAGCAGTTCTTC.

This clonotype was counted between two and nine times. V usage is TRBV20-1 and J usage is TRBJ1-2; 8 bases agree with TRBD1. There are 15 residues in the CDR3. V lost 4 bases, J lost 4 bases, and 11 bases stayed unmatched. Germline values: CDR1 DFQATT, CDR2 SNEGSKA (reference sequence). CDR3 residues: CSATLFQGASYGYTF. CDR3 bases: TGCAGTGCTACTCTCTTCCAGGGGGCGTCCTATGGCTACACCTTC.

This clonotype was detected once. DNA for the CDR3: TGTGCCAGCAGTGAAGTGGGGGGACTAGCGGGAGGAGGGCCGTACTTC. It yields the protein CASSEVGGLAGGGPYF. V gene TRBV6-1 combines with J gene TRBJ2-5, with 15 bases aligning to TRBD2. This CDR3 contains 16 residues. Germline CDR1 is MNHNS and CDR2 is SASEGT. Trimming at V came to 1 base and at J to 13 bases, leaving 10 bases not matched to a gene.

This clonotype showed up just a few times. CDR3 protein: CASRRDRDNEQFF. The CDR3, as DNA: TGTGCCAGCAGGCGGGACAGAGACAATGAGCAGTTCTTC. The chain recombines TRBV2 with TRBJ2-1; D perhaps matches TRBD1 (7 bases). V shed 6 bases and J shed 5 bases, with 11 bases lying between them. Germline V gene sequence: CDR1 SNHLY, CDR2 FYNNEI. CDR3 size: 13 residues.

The chain couples TRBV6-6 to TRBJ1-3; D possibly corresponds to TRBD1 (6 bases). The germline V and J ends were trimmed by 5 bases and 0 bases, with 11 bases remaining between them. In germline, CDR1 is MNHNY, CDR2 SVGAGI (reference sequence). CDR3 length: 15 amino acids. CDR3 nucleotide sequence: TGTGCCAGCAGTCTTACAGGGAACTCTGGAAACACCATATATTTT. As protein: CASSLTGNSGNTIYF.

This clonotype was detected only a few times. The genes are TRBV27 and TRBJ2-3, with unresolved D. This CDR3 has 13 amino acids. CDR1 and CDR2 from the germline V gene are MNHEY and SMNVEV (reference sequence). With 3 bases removed from V and 3 bases from J, the gap between germline ends came to 7 bases. The DNA for the CDR3 is TGTGCCAGCAGTTTCCTAGTAACAGATACGCAGTATTTT. Its translation is CASSFLVTDTQYF.

This CDR3 is CASSVEPGRASGNTIYF. In DNA form, the CDR3 reads TGTGCCAGCAGCGTAGAACCTGGGCGGGCATCTGGAAACACCATATATTTT. The chain employs TRBV9 and TRBJ1-3; D not resolved. Per the germline V gene, CDR1 is SGDLS and CDR2 is YYNGEE. The V and J ends lost 0 bases and 1 base respectively, with 14 bases between them. The CDR3 loop spans 17 amino acids.

The table lists this clonotype with a few counts. The chain joins TRBV4-3 to TRBJ2-7; no reliable D call. Germline CDR1 is LGHNA and CDR2 is YSLEER. V lost 0 bases and J lost 0, with 12 bases in between. CDR3 length: 16 amino acids. The CDR3: CASSQDPSGPSYEQYF. CDR3 nucleotides: TGCGCCAGCAGCCAAGACCCGTCCGGACCCTCCTACGAGCAGTACTTC.